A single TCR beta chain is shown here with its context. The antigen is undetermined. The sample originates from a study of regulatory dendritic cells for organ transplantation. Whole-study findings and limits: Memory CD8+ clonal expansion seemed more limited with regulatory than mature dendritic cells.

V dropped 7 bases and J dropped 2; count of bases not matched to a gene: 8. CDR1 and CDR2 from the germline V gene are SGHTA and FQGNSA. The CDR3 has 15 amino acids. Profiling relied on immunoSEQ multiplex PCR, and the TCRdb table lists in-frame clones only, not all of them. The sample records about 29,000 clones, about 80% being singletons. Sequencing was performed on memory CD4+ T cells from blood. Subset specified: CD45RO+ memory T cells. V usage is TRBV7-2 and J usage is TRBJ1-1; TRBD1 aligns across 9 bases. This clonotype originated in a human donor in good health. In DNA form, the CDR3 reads TGTGCCAGCAAACGGGGGGGACAGGGAAACACTGAAGCTTTCTTT. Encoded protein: CASKRGGQGNTEAFF.